What follows are 6 T cell receptor beta chains derived from one specimen sequenced in a study of cytomegalovirus exposure and HLA in healthy donors. TCRdb's copy holds only in-frame clones and misses some; the assay was immunoSEQ multiplex PCR. The sample carries 100,000 to 150,000 clones, roughly 90% recorded once. Sample: PBMCs. These receptor sequences come from a man aged 25-40 years in good health and CMV-seronegative.

Many counts were recorded for this clone. The chain is built from TRBV5-1 and TRBJ2-7; TRBD1 might be the D (6 bases). Germline CDR1 and CDR2: SGHRS and YFSETQ. This CDR3 has 18 amino acids. With 3 bases removed from V and 2 bases from J, the gap between germline ends came to 24 bases. CDR3 protein: CASSSWPRQGTRTYEQYF. CDR3 in DNA: TGCGCCAGCAGCTCCTGGCCCCGGCAGGGGACAAGGACCTACGAGCAGTACTTC.

The rearrangement links TRBV6-5 to TRBJ1-2, with D possibly TRBD1 on 6 matching bases. The germline V and J ends were trimmed by 5 bases and 6 bases, with 16 bases remaining between them. CDR1 is MNHEY and CDR2 is SVGAGI in the germline V gene. This CDR3 contains 14 residues. CDR3 residues: CASSTMTGYHGYTF. CDR3 in DNA: TGTGCCAGCAGTACGATGACAGGTTATCATGGCTACACCTTC.

The genes are TRBV5-1 and TRBJ2-2; TRBD2 aligns across 11 bases. V was clipped by 6 bases and J by 2 bases; unmatched bases: 3. This CDR3 contains 15 residues. Germline lookup yields CDR1 SGHRS and CDR2 YFSETQ. The CDR3 loop reads CASMLAGGNTGELFF. CDR3 nucleotides: TGCGCCAGCATGCTAGCGGGGGGAAACACCGGGGAGCTGTTTTTT. Based on the CDR3 plus reference TRBV5-1 and TRBJ2-2, the full variable domain is KAGVTQTPRYLIKTRGQQVTLSCSPISGHRSVSWYQQTPGQGLQFLFEYFSETQRNKGNFPGRFSGRQFSNSRSEMNVSTLELGDSALYLCASMLAGGNTGELFFGEGSRLTVL.

J is TRBJ2-3 and V is TRBV7-8; TRBD2 agrees at 15 bases. Germline V gene data show CDR1 as SGHVS and CDR2 as FQNEAQ. The CDR3 is 18 amino acids. J lost 6 bases, V lost 3 bases, and 10 bases had no gene match. The CDR3 DNA follows: TGTGCCAGCAGCTTCAGGACTAGCGGGGGGGTACTTTGGGATACGCAGTATTTT. This sequence encodes CASSFRTSGGVLWDTQYF. The entire variable domain, with the rest obtained from reference TRBV7-8 and TRBJ2-3, is as follows: GAGVSQSPRYKVAKRGQDVALRCDPISGHVSLFWYQQALGQGPEFLTYFQNEAQLDKSGLPSDRFFAERPEGSVSTLKIQRTQQEDSAVYLCASSFRTSGGVLWDTQYFGPGTRLTVL.

This chain links TRBV5-1 with TRBJ1-2; D not certain. The CDR3 spans 15 residues. Germline values: CDR1 SGHRS, CDR2 YFSETQ. The V end was cut by 0 bases, the J end by 0 bases, with 9 bases between. Here the CDR3 reads CASSLAPRANYGYTF. In DNA, the CDR3 is TGCGCCAGCAGCTTGGCCCCCCGAGCTAACTATGGCTACACCTTC.

V usage is TRBV27 and J usage is TRBJ2-5; 11 positions agree with TRBD2. CDR1 is MNHEY, CDR2 SMNVEV, per germline (reference sequence). The CDR3 sequence is 17 residues long. V lost 5 bases to trimming and J lost 3 bases; unmatched junction nucleotides: 11. CDR3 sequence (DNA): TGTGCCAGCAGTCCACCACCGGGGACTAGCGGAGAAGAGACCCAGTACTTC. Amino acid sequence: CASSPPPGTSGEETQYF.